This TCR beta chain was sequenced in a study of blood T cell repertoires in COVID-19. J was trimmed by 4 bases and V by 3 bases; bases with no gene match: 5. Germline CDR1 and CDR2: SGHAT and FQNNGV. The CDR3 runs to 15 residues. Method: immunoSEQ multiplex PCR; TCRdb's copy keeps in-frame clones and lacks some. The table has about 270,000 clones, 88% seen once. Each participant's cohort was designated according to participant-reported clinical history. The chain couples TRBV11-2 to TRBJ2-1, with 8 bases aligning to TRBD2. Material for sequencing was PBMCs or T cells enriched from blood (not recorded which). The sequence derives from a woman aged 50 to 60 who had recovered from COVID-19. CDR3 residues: CASSFLAGKYNEQFF. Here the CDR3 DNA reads TGTGCCAGCAGCTTCTTAGCGGGGAAATACAATGAGCAGTTCTTC.